This T cell receptor beta chain was observed in a study of blood T cell repertoires in COVID-19. The data were produced by immunoSEQ multiplex PCR, yet TCRdb's version contains in-frame clones alone and is incomplete. The data show 160,000 or so clones, with around 80% seen just once and 6.5% to 7% held by the top ten. Germline CDR1 reads MNHEY; CDR2 reads SVGAGI. This CDR3 comprises 16 residues. Trimming at V came to 2 bases and at J to 5 bases, leaving 10 bases not matched to a gene. Sequenced material: peripheral blood. This TCR was sampled from a man in his 70s with active or convalescent COVID-19. V and J are TRBV6-5 and TRBJ1-2; 8 bases line up with TRBD1. The CDR3, as DNA: TGTGCCAGCAGTTACCGCGGCCCAGGGGGCGAGTATGGCTACACCTTC. Its protein product is CASSYRGPGGEYGYTF.